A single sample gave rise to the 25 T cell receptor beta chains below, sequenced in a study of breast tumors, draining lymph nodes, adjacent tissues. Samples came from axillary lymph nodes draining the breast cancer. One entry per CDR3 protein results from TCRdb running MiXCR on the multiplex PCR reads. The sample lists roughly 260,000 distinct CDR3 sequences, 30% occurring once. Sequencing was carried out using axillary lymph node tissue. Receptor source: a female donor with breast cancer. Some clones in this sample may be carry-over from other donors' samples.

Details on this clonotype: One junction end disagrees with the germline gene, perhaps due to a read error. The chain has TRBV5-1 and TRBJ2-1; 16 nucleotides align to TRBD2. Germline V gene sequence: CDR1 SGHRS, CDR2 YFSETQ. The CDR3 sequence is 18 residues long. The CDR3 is CASGLGLAGGISYNEQFF. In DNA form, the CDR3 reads TGCGCCAGCGGCTTGGGACTAGCGGGAGGGATATCCTACAATGAGCAGTTCTTC.

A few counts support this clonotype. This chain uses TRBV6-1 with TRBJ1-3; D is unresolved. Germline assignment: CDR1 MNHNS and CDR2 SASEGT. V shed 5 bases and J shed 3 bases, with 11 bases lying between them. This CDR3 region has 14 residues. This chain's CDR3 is CASSSGVSGNTIYF. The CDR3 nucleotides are TGTGCCAGCAGTTCGGGAGTCAGTGGAAACACCATATATTTT.

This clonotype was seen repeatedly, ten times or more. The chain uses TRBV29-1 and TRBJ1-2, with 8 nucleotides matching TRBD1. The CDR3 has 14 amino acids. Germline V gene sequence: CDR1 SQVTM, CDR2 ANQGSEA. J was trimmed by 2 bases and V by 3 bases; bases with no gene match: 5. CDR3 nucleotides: TGCAGCGTTGACCGACAGGGGAGCAACTATGGCTACACCTTC. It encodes CSVDRQGSNYGYTF.

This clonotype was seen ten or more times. For the CDR3, the DNA is TGTGCCACCAGCAGAGGCAGCACAGATACGCAGTATTTT. Translated: CATSRGSTDTQYF. The chain joins TRBV15 to TRBJ2-3, with D unclear. The CDR3 loop spans 13 amino acids. V was clipped by 1 base and J by 0 bases, with 2 bases between them. Germline lookup yields CDR1 LNHNV and CDR2 YYDKDF (reference sequence). Full variable domain (outside the CDR3, taken from reference TRBV15 and TRBJ2-3): DAMVIQNPRYQVTQFGKPVTLSCSQTLNHNVMYWYQQKSSQAPKLLFHYYDKDFNNEADTPDNFQSRRPNTSFCFLDIRSPGLGDTAMYLCATSRGSTDTQYFGPGTRLTVL.

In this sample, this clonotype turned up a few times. Here the CDR3 reads CAWGALGGRWNEQFF. The CDR3 DNA sequence: TGTGCCTGGGGCGCCTTGGGCGGGAGATGGAATGAGCAGTTCTTC. This rearrangement joins TRBV30 to TRBJ2-1; TRBD2 matches 7 bases. V lost 5 bases and J lost 7; bases outside the gene matches: 14. Germline lookup yields CDR1 GTSNPN and CDR2 SVGIG (reference sequence). The CDR3 sequence is 15 residues long.

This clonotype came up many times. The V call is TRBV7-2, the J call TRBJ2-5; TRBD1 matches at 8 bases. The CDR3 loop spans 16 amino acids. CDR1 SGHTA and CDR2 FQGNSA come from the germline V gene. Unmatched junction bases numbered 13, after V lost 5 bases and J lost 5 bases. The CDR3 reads CASSRTYRRGLETQYF. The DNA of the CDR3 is TGTGCCAGCAGCCGAACTTACCGCAGGGGGCTGGAGACCCAGTACTTC.

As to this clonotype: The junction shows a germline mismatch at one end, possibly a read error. The DNA for the CDR3 is TGTGCCAGCAGCCTAGGGTTTTTT. Encoded protein: CASSLGFF. The chain couples TRBV13 to TRBJ2-3; D remains ambiguous. CDR1 is PRHDT, CDR2 FYEKMQ, per germline (reference sequence). This CDR3 region has 8 residues.

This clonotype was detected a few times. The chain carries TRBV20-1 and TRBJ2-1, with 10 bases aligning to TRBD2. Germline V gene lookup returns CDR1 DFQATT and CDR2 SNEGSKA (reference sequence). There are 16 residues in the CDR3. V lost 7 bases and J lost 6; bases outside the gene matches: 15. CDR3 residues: CSVSGGLAGAPNEQFF. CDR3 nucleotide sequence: TGCAGTGTTAGCGGCGGGCTAGCGGGAGCACCCAATGAGCAGTTCTTC.

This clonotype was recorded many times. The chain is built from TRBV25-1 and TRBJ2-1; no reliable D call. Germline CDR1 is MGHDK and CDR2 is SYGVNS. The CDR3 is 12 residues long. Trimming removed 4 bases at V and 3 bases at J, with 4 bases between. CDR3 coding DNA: TGTGCCAGCAGTGGGTACTACAATGAGCAGTTCTTC. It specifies CASSGYYNEQFF.

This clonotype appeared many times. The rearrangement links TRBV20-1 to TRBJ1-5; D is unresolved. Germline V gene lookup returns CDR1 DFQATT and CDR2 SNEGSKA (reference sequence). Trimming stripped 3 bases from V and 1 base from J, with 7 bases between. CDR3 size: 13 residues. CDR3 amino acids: CSASSDSNQPQHF. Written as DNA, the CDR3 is TGCAGTGCTAGTTCGGACAGCAATCAGCCCCAGCATTTT.

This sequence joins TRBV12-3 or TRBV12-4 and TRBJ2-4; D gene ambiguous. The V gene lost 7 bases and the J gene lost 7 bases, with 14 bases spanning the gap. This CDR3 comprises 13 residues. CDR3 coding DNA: TGTGCCAGCAACCAGGACGGTATCAACATTCAGTACTTC. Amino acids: CASNQDGINIQYF.

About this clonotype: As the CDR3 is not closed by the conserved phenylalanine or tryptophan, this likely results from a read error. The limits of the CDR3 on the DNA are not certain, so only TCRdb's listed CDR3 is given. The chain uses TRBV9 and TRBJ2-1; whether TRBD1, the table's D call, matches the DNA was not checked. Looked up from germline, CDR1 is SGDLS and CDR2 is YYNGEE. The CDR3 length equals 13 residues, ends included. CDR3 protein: CASSVRGDNEQSS.

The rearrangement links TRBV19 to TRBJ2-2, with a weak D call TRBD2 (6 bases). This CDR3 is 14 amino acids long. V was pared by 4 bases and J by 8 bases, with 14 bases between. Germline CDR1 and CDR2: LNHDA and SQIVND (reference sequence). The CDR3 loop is CASSTRLEVGELFF. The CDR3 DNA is TGTGCCAGTAGTACGAGACTAGAAGTAGGGGAGCTGTTTTTT.

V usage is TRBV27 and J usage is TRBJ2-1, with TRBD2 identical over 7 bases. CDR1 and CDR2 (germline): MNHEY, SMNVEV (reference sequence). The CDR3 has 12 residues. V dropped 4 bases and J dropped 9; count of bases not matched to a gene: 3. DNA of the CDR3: TGTGCCAGCAGTTGGGGGGGAGGTGAGCAGTTCTTC. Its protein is CASSWGGGEQFF.

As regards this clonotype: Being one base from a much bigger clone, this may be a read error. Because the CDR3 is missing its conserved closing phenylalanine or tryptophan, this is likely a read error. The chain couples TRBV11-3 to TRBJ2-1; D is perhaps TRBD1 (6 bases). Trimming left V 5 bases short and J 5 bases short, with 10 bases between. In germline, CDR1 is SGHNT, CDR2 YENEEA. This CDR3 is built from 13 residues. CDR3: CASSLGANNEQFC. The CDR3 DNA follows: TGTGCCAGCAGCCTGGGGGCTAACAATGAGCAGTTCTGC.

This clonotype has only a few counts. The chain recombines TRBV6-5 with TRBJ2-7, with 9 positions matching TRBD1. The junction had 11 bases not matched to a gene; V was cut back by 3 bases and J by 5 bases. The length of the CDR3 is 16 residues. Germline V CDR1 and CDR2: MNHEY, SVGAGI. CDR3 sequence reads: CASSYRMGQGSNEQYF. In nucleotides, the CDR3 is TGTGCCAGCAGTTATAGAATGGGACAGGGTTCCAACGAGCAGTACTTC.

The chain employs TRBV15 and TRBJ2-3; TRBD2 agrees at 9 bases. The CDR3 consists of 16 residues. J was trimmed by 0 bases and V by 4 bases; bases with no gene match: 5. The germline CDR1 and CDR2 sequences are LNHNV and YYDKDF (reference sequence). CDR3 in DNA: TGTGCCACCAGCACCGCTAGCGGGACTAGCACAGATACGCAGTATTTT. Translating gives CATSTASGTSTDTQYF.

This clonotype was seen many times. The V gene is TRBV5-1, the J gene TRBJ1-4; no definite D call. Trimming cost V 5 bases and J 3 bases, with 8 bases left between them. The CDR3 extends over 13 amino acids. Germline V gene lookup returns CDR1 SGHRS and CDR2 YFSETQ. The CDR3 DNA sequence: TGCGCCAGCAGGGGCCCTCCTAATGAAAAACTGTTTTTT. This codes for CASRGPPNEKLFF.

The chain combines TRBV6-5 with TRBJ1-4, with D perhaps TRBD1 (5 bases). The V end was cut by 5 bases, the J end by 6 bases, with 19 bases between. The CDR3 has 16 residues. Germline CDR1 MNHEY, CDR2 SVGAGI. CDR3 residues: CASSIYQTGGDEKLFF. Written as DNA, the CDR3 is TGTGCCAGCAGTATATACCAAACCGGAGGGGATGAAAAACTGTTTTTT.

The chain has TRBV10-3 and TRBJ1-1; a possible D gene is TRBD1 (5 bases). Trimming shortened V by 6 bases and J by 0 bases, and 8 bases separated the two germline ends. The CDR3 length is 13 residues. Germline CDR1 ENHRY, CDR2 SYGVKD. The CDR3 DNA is TGTGCCATCAGCTGGGACCTGAACACTGAAGCTTTCTTT. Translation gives CAISWDLNTEAFF.

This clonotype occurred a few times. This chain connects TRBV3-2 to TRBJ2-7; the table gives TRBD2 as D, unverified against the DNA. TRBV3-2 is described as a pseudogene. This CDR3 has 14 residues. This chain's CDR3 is CASSPTSGRFEQYF. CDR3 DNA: TGTGCCAGCAGCCCAACTAGCGGGAGGTTCGAGCAGTACTTC.

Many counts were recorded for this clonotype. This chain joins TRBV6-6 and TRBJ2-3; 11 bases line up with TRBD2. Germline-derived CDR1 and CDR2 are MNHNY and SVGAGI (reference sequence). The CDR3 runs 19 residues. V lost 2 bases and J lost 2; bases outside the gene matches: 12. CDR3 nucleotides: TGTGCCAGCAGTTACGTCCTAGCGGGAGGTTGGGGAGCCACAGATACGCAGTATTTT. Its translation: CASSYVLAGGWGATDTQYF.

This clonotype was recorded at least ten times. This CDR3 is CASSLGGETDGYTF. The CDR3 bases are TGTGCCAGCAGCTTAGGAGGTGAAACCGATGGCTACACCTTC. J is TRBJ1-2 and V is TRBV7-9, with D unresolved. The V end lost 1 base, the J end lost 6 bases, and 12 bases lay between the germline ends. The germline V gene has CDR1 SEHNR and CDR2 FQNEAQ (reference sequence). The CDR3 length is 14 residues.

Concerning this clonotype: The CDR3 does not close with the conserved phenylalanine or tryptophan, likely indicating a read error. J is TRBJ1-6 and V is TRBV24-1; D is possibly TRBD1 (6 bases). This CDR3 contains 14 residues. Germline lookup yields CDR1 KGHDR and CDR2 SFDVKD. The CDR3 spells CATEQGAANSPLHL. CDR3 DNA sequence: TGTGCCACGGAACAGGGCGCGGCTAATTCGCCCCTCCACCTT.

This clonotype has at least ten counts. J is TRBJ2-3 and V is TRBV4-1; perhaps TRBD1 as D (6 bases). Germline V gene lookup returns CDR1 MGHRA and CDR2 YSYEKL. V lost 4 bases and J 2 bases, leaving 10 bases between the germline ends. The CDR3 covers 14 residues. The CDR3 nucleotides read TGCGCCAGCAGCCCGGACAGAACCACAGATACGCAGTATTTT. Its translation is CASSPDRTTDTQYF.